This TCR beta chain was identified during a study of blood T cell repertoires in COVID-19. Profiling relied on immunoSEQ multiplex PCR, and the TCRdb table lists in-frame clones only, not all of them. The sample has some 300,000 clones, roughly 91% seen once. This clone was detected ten times or more. Clinical history as reported by participants underpinned cohort assignment. Individuals in the exposed group had encountered a COVID-19 case within 2 weeks preceding study entry. This TCR came from a woman in her 50s who had been exposed to COVID-19. Sample: PBMCs or T cells enriched from blood (not recorded which).

CDR3 sequence reads: CASSQEVGQGFTEAFF. The CDR3 DNA sequence: TGTGCCAGCAGCCAAGAAGTGGGACAGGGTTTCACTGAAGCTTTCTTT. The V gene is TRBV4-2, the J gene TRBJ1-1; 9 nucleotides agree with TRBD1. Germline CDR1 reads LGHNA; CDR2 reads YNFKEQ. This CDR3 is 16 amino acids long. V was clipped by 0 bases and J by 4 bases; unmatched bases: 6.